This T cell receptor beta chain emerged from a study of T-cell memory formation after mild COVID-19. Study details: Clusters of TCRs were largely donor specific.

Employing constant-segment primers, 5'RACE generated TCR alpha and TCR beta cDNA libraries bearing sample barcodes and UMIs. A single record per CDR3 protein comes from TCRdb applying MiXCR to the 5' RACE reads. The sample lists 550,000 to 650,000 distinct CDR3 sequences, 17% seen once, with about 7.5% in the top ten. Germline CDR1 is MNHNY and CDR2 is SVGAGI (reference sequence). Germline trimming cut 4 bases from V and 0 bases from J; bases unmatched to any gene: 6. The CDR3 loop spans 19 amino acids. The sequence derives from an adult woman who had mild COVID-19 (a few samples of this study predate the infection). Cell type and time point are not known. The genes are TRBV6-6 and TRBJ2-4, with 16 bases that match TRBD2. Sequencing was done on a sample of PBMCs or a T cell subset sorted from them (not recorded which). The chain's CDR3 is CASSWGTSGRGLAKNIQYF. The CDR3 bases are TGTGCCAGCAGTTGGGGGACTAGCGGGAGGGGTTTAGCCAAAAACATTCAGTACTTC.